Listed here are 32 T cell receptor beta chains from one sample, sequenced in a study of identical twins. TCRdb fed the 5' RACE reads into MiXCR, producing one record per CDR3 protein. The data hold 450,000 or so distinct CDR3 sequences, with around 18% observed a single time. Sequencing was performed on naive T cells sorted from blood. The receptors originated from a man aged 45 to 65 in good health.

The chain employs TRBV10-3 and TRBJ2-5, with D possibly TRBD2 on 6 matching bases. The V gene's germline CDR1 is ENHRY and CDR2 SYGVKD. V was trimmed by 2 bases and J by 5 bases, leaving 15 bases between them. The CDR3 has 15 residues. The CDR3 bases are TGTGCCATCAGTGAGGTAACATCGGGGAGGGAGACCCAGTACTTC. It is translated as CAISEVTSGRETQYF.

This clonotype has at least ten counts. The J gene is TRBJ1-1, the V gene TRBV12-3 or TRBV12-4; no reliable D call. This CDR3 has 13 residues. V lost 6 bases and J lost 0, with 8 bases in between. The CDR3 region has the DNA TGTGCCAGCAGCCCCTCGCTGAACACTGAAGCTTTCTTT. Its protein is CASSPSLNTEAFF.

This clonotype was seen ten or more times. V usage is TRBV27 and J usage is TRBJ2-7; tentatively, D is TRBD2 (5 bases). The ends were cut back, 6 bases at V and 7 bases at J, with 10 bases in the middle. CDR1 MNHEY and CDR2 SMNVEV come from the germline V gene (reference sequence). The CDR3 has 11 amino acids. CDR3 region: CASSPPGEQYF. DNA of the CDR3: TGTGCCAGCAGCCCCCCGGGGGAGCAGTACTTC.

As regards this clonotype: Likely a read error: the CDR3 ends without its conserved phenylalanine or tryptophan. J is TRBJ2-7 and V is TRBV28, with D unclear. CDR1 and CDR2 from the germline V gene are MDHEN and SYDVKM. This CDR3 spans 13 amino acids. With 1 base removed from V and 7 bases from J, the gap between germline ends came to 11 bases. The CDR3 DNA is TGTGCCAGCAGTTTATACCATCTTAAGGAGCAGTACCTC. Amino acid sequence: CASSLYHLKEQYL.

This clonotype was observed a handful of times. J is TRBJ2-1 and V is TRBV5-1; D is unresolved. The CDR3 contains 15 residues. Germline lookup yields CDR1 SGHRS and CDR2 YFSETQ. Trimming removed 0 bases at V and 6 bases at J, with 13 bases between. CDR3 nucleotides: TGCGCCAGCAGCTTGGCACCAAATTTCTTCAATGAGCAGTTCTTC. Protein: CASSLAPNFFNEQFF.

In its sample, this clonotype was seen a few times. The V call is TRBV12-3 or TRBV12-4, the J call TRBJ2-7, with TRBD2 identical over 10 bases. The CDR3 contains 15 residues. With 2 bases clipped from V and 2 bases from J, the junction kept 3 bases outside the gene matches. The CDR3 loop is CASSLNSGGTYEQYF. CDR3 nucleotide sequence: TGTGCCAGCAGTTTAAATAGCGGGGGGACCTACGAGCAGTACTTC.

Only a few counts were recorded for this clonotype. The chain links TRBV4-1 to TRBJ2-7; D gene unclear. V dropped 0 bases and J dropped 4 bases, with 16 bases sitting between them. The germline CDR1 and CDR2 sequences are MGHRA and YSYEKL. This CDR3 has 16 amino acids. The CDR3 loop is CASSQDRASTPYEQYF. In DNA form, the CDR3 reads TGCGCCAGCAGCCAAGATCGGGCTAGTACACCATACGAGCAGTACTTC.

The rearrangement uses TRBV7-9 and TRBJ2-2, with no clear D. The CDR3 covers 13 residues. V lost 6 bases, J lost 4 bases, and 9 bases lay in between. Germline values: CDR1 SEHNR, CDR2 FQNEAQ (reference sequence). The CDR3 spells CASRKGPTGELFF. The CDR3 region has the DNA TGTGCCAGCAGGAAAGGACCCACCGGGGAGCTGTTTTTT.

This sequence joins TRBV5-1 and TRBJ2-3, with TRBD1 identical over 12 bases. The V gene's germline CDR1 is SGHRS and CDR2 YFSETQ. This CDR3 is built from 18 residues. Trimming took 9 bases from V and 5 from J; bases not matched to a gene: 19. The CDR3 sequence is CAIVKGTGGAIVIDTQYF. CDR3 DNA: TGCGCCATCGTAAAAGGGACAGGGGGCGCAATTGTAATAGATACGCAGTATTTT. The full variable domain, in which reference TRBV5-1 and TRBJ2-3 provide the parts outside the CDR3, is KAGVTQTPRYLIKTRGQQVTLSCSPISGHRSVSWYQQTPGQGLQFLFEYFSETQRNKGNFPGRFSGRQFSNSRSEMNVSTLELGDSALYLCAIVKGTGGAIVIDTQYFGPGTRLTVL.

The chain links TRBV6-5 to TRBJ2-5; no clear D. CDR1 is MNHEY and CDR2 is SVGAGI in the germline V gene. CDR3 size: 15 residues. V was cut by 3 bases and J by 1 base, with 12 bases left in between. CDR3 sequence reads: CASSYLGGVQETQYF. The CDR3, as DNA: TGTGCCAGCAGTTATTTAGGCGGCGTCCAAGAGACCCAGTACTTC.

This clonotype was recorded a few times. J is TRBJ1-5 and V is TRBV24-1, with D maybe TRBD1 (5 bases). The germline V gene has CDR1 KGHDR and CDR2 SFDVKD. The CDR3 extends over 12 amino acids. Trimming left V 9 bases short and J 3 bases short, with 8 bases between. CDR3 residues: CATSDTNQPQHF. The CDR3 DNA reads TGTGCCACCTCGGACACCAATCAGCCCCAGCATTTT.

The table lists this clonotype with many counts. The rearrangement joins TRBV18 to TRBJ2-7, with 9 bases lining up with TRBD1. V was clipped by 1 base and J by 7 bases; unmatched bases: 14. The CDR3 runs 17 residues. CDR1 is KGHSH and CDR2 is LQKENI in the germline V gene. The CDR3 DNA reads TGTGCCAGCTCACCACTTCCCATCACAGGGGGCTGGGAAGAGCAGTACTTC. Amino acids: CASSPLPITGGWEEQYF.

This clonotype was recorded a few times. The chain recombines TRBV6-5 with TRBJ2-2, with unresolved D. The CDR3 consists of 14 residues. The V gene lost 2 bases and the J gene lost 3 bases, with 7 bases spanning the gap. The germline V gene has CDR1 MNHEY and CDR2 SVGAGI. CDR3 DNA sequence: TGTGCCAGCAGTTACGGTTGGGACACCGGGGAGCTGTTTTTT. Its translation is CASSYGWDTGELFF.

This sequence joins TRBV12-3 or TRBV12-4 and TRBJ1-5, with D tentatively TRBD1 (6 bases). Trimming removed 1 base at V and 3 bases at J, with 7 bases between. This CDR3 is built from 14 residues. The CDR3 DNA follows: TGTGCCAGCAGTTTAGACAGGGTCAATCAGCCCCAGCATTTT. It translates to CASSLDRVNQPQHF.

This clonotype showed up many times. The CDR3 loop reads CASTRGVPIGGANVLTF. In nucleotides, the CDR3 is TGTGCCAGCACTCGGGGGGTGCCTATCGGTGGGGCCAACGTCCTGACTTTC. The J gene is TRBJ2-6, the V gene TRBV6-2 or TRBV6-3, with 7 bases fitting TRBD2. CDR1 is MNHEY, CDR2 SVGEGT, per germline. V shed 7 bases, J shed 3 bases, and the junction held 12 bases outside the gene matches. This CDR3 contains 17 residues.

This clonotype appeared many times. The chain links TRBV5-1 to TRBJ2-1; D ambiguous. The CDR3 contains 15 residues. V was pared by 0 bases and J by 2 bases, with 9 bases between. Germline V CDR1 and CDR2: SGHRS, YFSETQ. CDR3: CASSLEGRTYNEQFF. CDR3 DNA sequence: TGCGCCAGCAGCTTGGAAGGCAGGACCTACAATGAGCAGTTCTTC.

This clonotype was observed at least ten times. The chain employs TRBV20-1 and TRBJ1-2; TRBD1 aligns across 8 bases. The J segment lost 7 bases and the V segment lost 2 bases, leaving 3 bases of the junction unmatched. The germline gives CDR1 DFQATT, CDR2 SNEGSKA (reference sequence). This CDR3 has 12 amino acids. Here the CDR3 DNA reads TGCAGTGCTAGACCCAGGGGGCCTGGCTACACCTTC. It specifies CSARPRGPGYTF.

This clonotype has at least ten counts. The chain recombines TRBV20-1 with TRBJ2-3; weak D call: TRBD2 (6 bases). The V and J ends lost 2 bases and 5 bases respectively, with 29 bases between them. Germline V gene sequence: CDR1 DFQATT, CDR2 SNEGSKA (reference sequence). This CDR3 contains 19 residues. This CDR3 reads CSARCPLLSRECHRDTQYF. CDR3 in DNA: TGCAGTGCTAGATGCCCTCTTTTGTCTCGGGAGTGCCACAGAGATACGCAGTATTTT.

V gene TRBV11-3 combines with J gene TRBJ2-1; no clear D. The CDR3 has 13 amino acids. V gave up 3 bases and J gave up 3 bases, with 6 bases separating them. Looked up from germline, CDR1 is SGHNT and CDR2 is YENEEA. CDR3 coding DNA: TGTGCCAGCAGCTTTGCCAACTACAATGAGCAGTTCTTC. Its translation is CASSFANYNEQFF.

This sequence joins TRBV4-3 and TRBJ2-5; 7 bases are a match to TRBD1. The CDR3 spans 15 residues. Germline values: CDR1 LGHNA, CDR2 YSLEER. After removal of 0 bases from V and 5 bases from J, the junction contained 6 bases not matched to a gene. CDR3 loop: CASSQDRGGLETQYF. CDR3 bases: TGCGCCAGCAGCCAAGATCGAGGGGGCCTGGAGACCCAGTACTTC.

In its sample, this clonotype was seen a few times. The chain is built from TRBV5-1 and TRBJ2-6, with D possibly TRBD2 on 5 matching bases. The CDR3 runs to 17 residues. V lost 1 base and J 2 bases, leaving 13 bases between the germline ends. Germline V gives CDR1 SGHRS, CDR2 YFSETQ. CDR3 DNA sequence: TGCGCCAGCAGCTTGAAGACTTCCGGGGCTGGGGCCAACGTCCTGACTTTC. Translated, it gives CASSLKTSGAGANVLTF.

In its sample, this clonotype was seen many times. This chain connects TRBV29-1 to TRBJ1-5; D is possibly TRBD1 (6 bases). Trimming removed 6 bases from V and 2 bases from J, with 14 bases in between. Looked up from germline, CDR1 is SQVTM and CDR2 is ANQGSEA. This CDR3 contains 14 residues. The CDR3 nucleotides are TGCAGCGTGACGGGGACAAACGGCAATCAGCCCCAGCATTTT. Residues: CSVTGTNGNQPQHF.

This clonotype occurred a few times. CDR3 DNA: TGTGCCAGCACCGGACAGGGGCTGCTCTCCTACGAGCAGTACTTC. It is translated as CASTGQGLLSYEQYF. The chain employs TRBV6-1 and TRBJ2-7; 9 bases match TRBD1. The CDR3 spans 15 residues. The J segment lost 0 bases and the V segment lost 7 bases, leaving 7 bases of the junction unmatched. From germline, CDR1 is MNHNS and CDR2 SASEGT.

This clonotype was observed many times. This chain uses TRBV9 with TRBJ2-1; D may be TRBD2 (6 bases). Trimming shortened V by 3 bases and J by 6 bases, and 16 bases separated the two germline ends. The germline gives CDR1 SGDLS, CDR2 YYNGEE. The CDR3 extends over 15 amino acids. The CDR3 DNA reads as TGTGCCAGCAGCGCGAAGGACTACCAGTCCAATGAGCAGTTCTTC. It is translated as CASSAKDYQSNEQFF.

The J gene is TRBJ1-1, the V gene TRBV14; no clear D gene. In germline, CDR1 is SGHDN, CDR2 FVKESK. Trimming stripped 4 bases from V and 6 bases from J, with 12 bases between. The CDR3 covers 13 residues. The DNA of the CDR3 is TGTGCCAGCAGCCCGCGACTGGAAGCTGAAGCTTTCTTT. Translation: CASSPRLEAEAFF. Using reference TRBV14 and TRBJ1-1 for the parts outside the CDR3, the full variable domain is EAGVTQFPSHSVIEKGQTVTLRCDPISGHDNLYWYRRVMGKEIKFLLHFVKESKQDESGMPNNRFLAERTGGTYSTLKVQPAELEDSGVYFCASSPRLEAEAFFGQGTRLTVV.

In its sample, this clonotype was seen a few times. The chain joins TRBV5-1 to TRBJ1-1; tentative D call: TRBD1 (6 bases). The germline V and J ends were trimmed by 4 bases and 4 bases, with 17 bases remaining between them. The CDR3 length is 15 residues. Looked up from germline, CDR1 is SGHRS and CDR2 is YFSETQ. CDR3 nucleotide sequence: TGCGCCAGCAGCGGGGGGGCTGAGGTGAGCACTGAAGCTTTCTTT. Its protein is CASSGGAEVSTEAFF.

Concerning this clonotype itself: A much larger clone is a single base away; this may be a read error. The rearrangement joins TRBV6-1 to TRBJ1-6; tentative D call: TRBD1 (6 bases). CDR1 is MNHNS, CDR2 SASEGT, per germline. The CDR3 spans 15 residues. The CDR3 here is CASSTLRGYNSPLNF. CDR3 DNA: TGTGCCAGCAGCACTCTCAGGGGCTATAATTCACCCCTCAACTTT.

The rearrangement uses TRBV10-3 and TRBJ2-5, with 11 bases that match TRBD1. CDR3 size: 15 residues. Germline-derived CDR1 and CDR2 are ENHRY and SYGVKD. Unmatched junction bases numbered 1, after V lost 0 bases and J lost 4 bases. CDR3 sequence reads: CAISESGQGAETQYF. The CDR3 DNA is TGTGCCATCAGTGAGTCTGGACAGGGGGCAGAGACCCAGTACTTC.

The chain is built from TRBV20-1 and TRBJ2-7; 12 positions match TRBD2. The CDR3 sequence is 14 residues long. Germline V lookup: CDR1 DFQATT, CDR2 SNEGSKA (reference sequence). Trimming removed 5 bases from V and 5 bases from J; junction bases left unmatched: 7. The CDR3 region is CSASQTSGRDEQYF. In nucleotides, the CDR3 is TGCAGTGCTTCCCAGACTAGCGGGAGAGACGAGCAGTACTTC.

This clonotype occurred many times. The chain carries TRBV20-1 and TRBJ1-6, with TRBD1 as a possible D gene (5 bases). Germline loops: CDR1 DFQATT, CDR2 SNEGSKA (reference sequence). Trimming removed 4 bases from V and 0 bases from J, with 16 bases in between. This CDR3 region has 17 residues. This CDR3 reads CSATRGTLSSYNSPLHF. The CDR3 nucleotides read TGCAGTGCTACCCGCGGGACTCTGAGCTCCTATAATTCACCCCTCCACTTT.

The chain employs TRBV20-1 and TRBJ1-4, with 10 bases matching TRBD1. The V gene end was trimmed by 7 bases and the J gene end by 8 bases; junction bases not matched to a gene: 13. Germline V gene lookup returns CDR1 DFQATT and CDR2 SNEGSKA (reference sequence). CDR3 length: 15 amino acids. Written as DNA, the CDR3 is TGCAGTGTGATCCCACCGGGGACAGGGGAGGAAAAACTGTTTTTT. It translates to CSVIPPGTGEEKLFF.

The rearrangement joins TRBV9 to TRBJ2-7; 9 bases map to TRBD2. V dropped 0 bases and J dropped 5; count of bases not matched to a gene: 6. Per germline, CDR1 SGDLS and CDR2 YYNGEE. This CDR3 region has 15 residues. CDR3 in amino acids: CASSVVGSGSDEQYF. As DNA, the CDR3 is TGTGCCAGCAGCGTAGTGGGTAGCGGGAGCGACGAGCAGTACTTC.